The rows below give T cell receptor beta chains drawn from one sample of a study of blood T cell repertoires in COVID-19. The repertoire was sequenced with immunoSEQ multiplex PCR; TCRdb's copy has only in-frame clones and lacks some. The profile shows 95,000 to 150,000 clones, over 75% of them singletons. Source material: peripheral blood. These receptor sequences come from a man aged 65 to 79 with active or convalescent COVID-19. Each CDR3 is given with its conserved first and last residue. The D gene is left open where the match is weak. Size values are once, few and many counts, or a class for expanded clones, and some rows have none.

clone_size	d_call	v_call	j_call	cdr3_nt	cdr3_aa
NA	NA	TRBV6-5	TRBJ1-3	TGTGCCAGCATAAGAGGGCACTCTGGAAACACCATATATTTT	CASIRGHSGNTIYF
NA	NA	TRBV27	TRBJ1-2	TGTGCCAGCAGTTTCAACGGGGTCTCGGGAGGCTACACCTTC	CASSFNGVSGGYTF
NA	NA	TRBV12-3/TRBV12-4	TRBJ1-1	TGTGCCAGCATCTTGACAGGGAACACTGAAGCTTTCTTT	CASILTGNTEAFF
once	NA	TRBV7-9	TRBJ1-2	TGTGCCAGCAGCTTAGTGAACGCGGGGGATAACTATGGCTACACCTTC	CASSLVNAGDNYGYTF
NA	TRBD1	TRBV28	TRBJ1-1	TGTGCCAGCAGTTTATTTCCCGGGACAGGGGTCACTGAAGCTTTCTTT	CASSLFPGTGVTEAFF
NA	NA	TRBV11-3	TRBJ1-1	TGTGCCAGCAGCTTAGCACAGAACACTGAAGCTTTCTTT	CASSLAQNTEAFF
NA	TRBD2	TRBV28	TRBJ2-2	TGTGCCAGCAGTTTATTTAGCGGGGGAAATACCGGGGAGCTGTTTTTT	CASSLFSGGNTGELFF
NA	NA	TRBV28	TRBJ2-2	TGTGCCAGCAGTCTGACAAGGCCGGAGGCCGGGGAGCTGTTTTTT	CASSLTRPEAGELFF
NA	NA	TRBV30	TRBJ1-1	TGTGCCTGGAGTGTGGGGGGAAGGAACACTGAAGCTTTCTTT	CAWSVGGRNTEAFF
NA	NA	TRBV11-3	TRBJ2-2	TGTGCCAGCAGCTCCGGACACCTGAACACCGGGGAGCTGTTTTTT	CASSSGHLNTGELFF
NA	NA	TRBV3-1/TRBV3-2	TRBJ2-1	TGTGCCAGCAGCCAAACCCCTTCGAGCTCCTACAATGAGCAGTTCTTC	CASSQTPSSSYNEQFF
few	NA	TRBV27	TRBJ2-7	TGTGCCAGCACCTCCTTACCCCTATCCTACGAGCAGTACTTC	CASTSLPLSYEQYF
NA	TRBD1	TRBV7-2	TRBJ1-5	TGTGCCAGCAGCCTAATTACAGGGGGCAATCAGCCCCAGCATTTT	CASSLITGGNQPQHF
NA	NA	TRBV28	TRBJ2-7	TGTGCCAGCAGACCCGGGGTTTCCTACGAGCAGTACTTC	CASRPGVSYEQYF
NA	TRBD2	TRBV28	TRBJ2-7	TGTGCCAGCAGTTTGGGCGGGAGATTCCACGAGCAGTACTTC	CASSLGGRFHEQYF
NA	TRBD1	TRBV14	TRBJ1-1	TGTGCCAGCAGCCAACGCCGGGACAGCAATTTGAACACTGAAGCTTTCTTT	CASSQRRDSNLNTEAFF
NA	NA	TRBV5-1	TRBJ1-2	TGCGCCAGCAGCCCCCAGGGGCAAGACTATGGCTACACCTTC	CASSPQGQDYGYTF
NA	TRBD2	TRBV28	TRBJ2-5	TGTGCCAGCAGTTTCAGTGGGTTAGCGGGAGTAAGAGAGACCCAGTACTTC	CASSFSGLAGVRETQYF
NA	TRBD1	TRBV11-1	TRBJ2-3	TGTGCCAGCAGTCTCCAGGGGGCCGGAGATACGCAGTATTTT	CASSLQGAGDTQYF
NA	NA	TRBV10-3	TRBJ1-5	TGTGCCACCTCTTTAATTCAACTAGATAGCAATCAGCCCCAGCATTTT	CATSLIQLDSNQPQHF
NA	TRBD1	TRBV6-5	TRBJ2-1	TGTGCCAGCAGGGCGACAGGGTCGAATGAGCAGTTCTTC	CASRATGSNEQFF
once	TRBD1	TRBV28	TRBJ1-6	TGTGCCAGCAGTCCCCCCGGACAGGTCGGAAGTTCACCCCTCCACTTT	CASSPPGQVGSSPLHF
NA	TRBD1	TRBV19	TRBJ1-2	TGTGCCAGCGATAGACAGGGTTCGTATGGCTACACCTTC	CASDRQGSYGYTF
NA	NA	TRBV29-1	TRBJ1-4	TGCAGCGTAGGAGACAGAGCAACTAATGAAAAACTGTTTTTT	CSVGDRATNEKLFF
NA	TRBD1	TRBV27	TRBJ1-6	TGTGCCAGCAGGCCTCTGACAGGGGCCTCCGATTCACCCCTCCACTTT	CASRPLTGASDSPLHF
NA	NA	TRBV25-1	TRBJ1-6	TGTGCCAGCAGTGAATCTGCGGGGAGTTCACCCCTCCACTTT	CASSESAGSSPLHF
NA	TRBD2	TRBV28	TRBJ2-3	TGTGCCAGCAGTTTAGTTGGTAGCGGGAGAGGCCGTGCAGATACGCAGTATTTT	CASSLVGSGRGRADTQYF
NA	NA	TRBV19	TRBJ1-2	TGTGCCAGTAGTATGGGGAGGAATTCTAACTATGGCTACACCTTC	CASSMGRNSNYGYTF
NA	TRBD1	TRBV29-1	TRBJ1-1	TGCAGCGTTGCTTCAGGGGGCGACGCTTTCTTT	CSVASGGDAFF
NA	TRBD2	TRBV2	TRBJ2-7	TGTGCCAGCAGTGAAGGGGGTCTAGCGGGAGCCCAGTACTTC	CASSEGGLAGAQYF
NA	NA	TRBV6-5	TRBJ1-1	TGTGCCAGCAACCCCGGGACACCGAACACTGAAGCTTTCTTT	CASNPGTPNTEAFF
NA	TRBD2	TRBV15	TRBJ2-1	TGTGCCACCAGCAGCGGGGGGTTGCAGGGCCGAGGGGAGCAGTTCTTC	CATSSGGLQGRGEQFF
NA	NA	TRBV10-2	TRBJ2-7	TGCGCCAGCAGTGAGTCCCCGGTTCCGTCCGACGAGCAGTACTTC	CASSESPVPSDEQYF
NA	TRBD1	TRBV24-1	TRBJ2-1	TGTGCCACCAGTGATTTGCGGGGGACAGGTGGGTACAATGAGCAGTTCTTC	CATSDLRGTGGYNEQFF
NA	NA	TRBV5-4	TRBJ2-7	TGTGCCAGCAGCTCCCGGGAGGGGGCGCACCACGAGCAGTACTTC	CASSSREGAHHEQYF
NA	TRBD1	TRBV30	TRBJ2-5	TGTGCCTGGAGCAGACAGGGGTATTTAGAGACCCAGTACTTC	CAWSRQGYLETQYF
NA	NA	TRBV13	TRBJ1-2	TGTGCCAGCAGGGGACTCGGATCCGGAGGCTACACCTTC	CASRGLGSGGYTF
NA	NA	TRBV11-2	TRBJ1-3	TGTGCCAGCAGCGCTACAGGGACTGGAAACACCATATATTTT	CASSATGTGNTIYF
NA	NA	TRBV10-1	TRBJ2-4	TGCGCCAGCAGTGTCGGCGCCAGCGTAGCCAAAAACATTCAGTACTTC	CASSVGASVAKNIQYF
NA	NA	TRBV11-2	TRBJ1-2	TGTGCCAGCAGCCCACGGTCGGGTGGCTACACCTTC	CASSPRSGGYTF
NA	TRBD1	TRBV6-6	TRBJ1-5	TGTGCCAGCAAAGGGACAGGGGATCAGCCCCAGCATTTT	CASKGTGDQPQHF
NA	NA	TRBV7-9	TRBJ1-5	TGTGCCAGCACCATAGGGGGGGTGGATAGCAATCAGCCCCAGCATTTT	CASTIGGVDSNQPQHF
NA	TRBD2	TRBV7-2	TRBJ2-1	TGTGCCAGCAGCTTAAGGCTTAGCGGGAGGGTAAGTTCCTACAATGAGCAGTTCTTC	CASSLRLSGRVSSYNEQFF
many	TRBD1	TRBV10-3	TRBJ2-7	TGTGCCATCAGTGACGCCGGGACAGTTGGCTCCTACGAGCAGTACTTC	CAISDAGTVGSYEQYF
few	NA	TRBV12-3/TRBV12-4	TRBJ2-7	TGTGCCAGCTTATCAAGCGGAAGATACGAGCAGTACTTC	CASLSSGRYEQYF
NA	TRBD1	TRBV28	TRBJ1-6	TGTGCCAGCAGTTCGACAGGGGGCCTCCACTTT	CASSSTGGLHF
NA	NA	TRBV27	TRBJ2-7	TGTGCCAGCAGCCCGGGGGTCTCCTACGAGCAGTACTTC	CASSPGVSYEQYF
NA	NA	TRBV4-1	TRBJ1-2	TGCGCCAGCAGCCCGGGAGCGAGCGGCTACACCTTC	CASSPGASGYTF
NA	NA	TRBV28	TRBJ1-1	TGTGCCAGCAGTTTGTGGCAAGAAGCTTTCTTT	CASSLWQEAFF
NA	TRBD2	TRBV28	TRBJ2-5	TGTGCCACCAACACGGGGGGGCTGGAGACCCAGTACTTC	CATNTGGLETQYF
NA	NA	TRBV6-5	TRBJ1-2	TGTGCCAGCAGTTACTCTTATAACTATGGCTACACCTTC	CASSYSYNYGYTF
once	NA	TRBV27	TRBJ1-4	TGTGCCAGCACCGCCGGGAAGCATAATGAAAAACTGTTTTTT	CASTAGKHNEKLFF
few	TRBD1	TRBV6-5	TRBJ1-2	TGTGCCAGCAGATCGACAGGGGGCCATGGCTACACCTTC	CASRSTGGHGYTF
NA	NA	TRBV11-2	TRBJ2-7	TGTGCCAGCAGCGGGCCAGTCGCCTCCTACGAGCAGTACTTC	CASSGPVASYEQYF
once	NA	TRBV18	TRBJ1-3	TGTGCCAGCTCACCCCAGGGTAACACCATATATTTT	CASSPQGNTIYF
NA	TRBD2	TRBV19	TRBJ2-3	TGTGCCAGTAGTCTCACGACTAGCGGGAGTTCTGATACGCAGTATTTT	CASSLTTSGSSDTQYF
NA	TRBD1	TRBV14	TRBJ1-5	TGTGCCAGCAGCCAGACAGGGGGCAATCAGCCCCAGCATTTT	CASSQTGGNQPQHF
NA	NA	TRBV28	TRBJ1-1	TGTGCCAGCATCTCCGGACAGACGAACACTGAAGCTTTCTTT	CASISGQTNTEAFF